These 14 T cell receptor beta chains share one sample of origin, sequenced in a study of shared clonotypes between healthy human individuals. The repertoire was sequenced with immunoSEQ multiplex PCR; TCRdb's copy has only in-frame clones and lacks some. This sample has some 2.1 million clones, with roughly 96% found just once. Sequenced: naive CD4+ T cells sorted from blood. Described subset: CD45RA+ positively selected. Source of these receptors: a young man in good health.

The chain employs TRBV30 and TRBJ1-2; D is possibly TRBD1 (5 bases). This CDR3 is built from 12 residues. The V end lost 2 bases, the J end lost 8 bases, and 12 bases lay between the germline ends. Per the germline V gene, CDR1 is GTSNPN and CDR2 is SVGIG (reference sequence). This CDR3 is CAWSPTGQGYTF. The CDR3, as DNA: TGTGCCTGGAGTCCTACGGGGCAGGGCTACACCTTC.

The chain has TRBV7-2 and TRBJ2-5; 10 bases agree with TRBD2. The CDR3 sequence is 18 residues long. In germline, CDR1 is SGHTA, CDR2 FQGNSA. Trimming at V came to 3 bases and at J to 5 bases, leaving 15 bases not matched to a gene. The CDR3 sequence: CASSFPPRTSGYGETQYF. The CDR3 nucleotides read TGTGCCAGCAGCTTCCCCCCCCGGACTAGCGGCTATGGGGAGACCCAGTACTTC.

The chain has TRBV6-5 and TRBJ1-2, with 9 positions matching TRBD1. CDR1 and CDR2 (germline): MNHEY, SVGAGI. The J segment lost 7 bases and the V segment lost 6 bases, leaving 6 bases of the junction unmatched. This CDR3 spans 13 amino acids. The CDR3 DNA is TGTGCCAGCAGCCCCGACAGGGGGTTTGGCTACACCTTC. Translated, it gives CASSPDRGFGYTF.

CDR3 nucleotide sequence: TGTGCCAGTAGTACTTTCCGGGGGGAGCGGTCCAATGAGCAGTTCTTC. Translating it yields CASSTFRGERSNEQFF. The chain employs TRBV19 and TRBJ2-1; 7 bases are shared with TRBD2. Trimming at V came to 4 bases and at J to 6 bases, leaving 12 bases not matched to a gene. Germline lookup yields CDR1 LNHDA and CDR2 SQIVND (reference sequence). The CDR3 has 16 residues.

This chain connects TRBV6-4 to TRBJ2-7, with 10 positions matching TRBD1. CDR1 MRHNA and CDR2 SNTAGT come from the germline V gene. The CDR3 sequence is 14 residues long. J gave up 6 bases and V 5 bases, and 7 bases lay outside the gene matches. The CDR3 loop reads CASSSGTGAREQYF. The CDR3 DNA is TGTGCCAGCAGTTCCGGGACAGGGGCACGCGAGCAGTACTTC.

The chain is built from TRBV10-3 and TRBJ1-1; D may be TRBD1 (6 bases). The ends were cut back, 3 bases at V and 3 bases at J, with 11 bases in the middle. The V gene's germline CDR1 is ENHRY and CDR2 SYGVKD. This CDR3 spans 14 amino acids. The CDR3 is CAISEQGFYTEAFF. In DNA, the CDR3 is TGTGCCATCAGTGAACAGGGATTCTACACTGAAGCTTTCTTT.

The J gene is TRBJ2-1, the V gene TRBV18; 14 bases agree with TRBD2. Germline V gives CDR1 KGHSH, CDR2 LQKENI. The CDR3 contains 17 residues. Germline trimming cut 4 bases from V and 5 bases from J; bases unmatched to any gene: 7. The CDR3 coding sequence is TGTGCCAGCTCACTTGACGGGACTAGCGGGAGCCACAATGAGCAGTTCTTC. Translated, it gives CASSLDGTSGSHNEQFF.

The chain employs TRBV2 and TRBJ2-1, with TRBD2 identical over 11 bases. V lost 5 bases, J lost 9 bases, and 9 bases stayed unmatched. The CDR3 is made up of 15 amino acids. CDR1 SNHLY and CDR2 FYNNEI come from the germline V gene. The CDR3 region has the DNA TGTGCCAGCAGTTATACTAGCGGGAGAGGCGGTGAGCAGTTCTTC. It is translated as CASSYTSGRGGEQFF.

The chain links TRBV2 to TRBJ2-5; 9 bases align to TRBD2. The CDR3 covers 13 residues. Germline V gives CDR1 SNHLY, CDR2 FYNNEI. V lost 4 bases and J lost 12; bases outside the gene matches: 9. The CDR3 coding sequence is TGTGCCAGCAGTGCAGCTCTAGCGGGAACCAAGTACTTC. Its protein is CASSAALAGTKYF.

This clone was seen a single time. The chain is built from TRBV27 and TRBJ2-1, with TRBD2 matching 7 bases. The CDR3 loop spans 16 amino acids. Germline lookup yields CDR1 MNHEY and CDR2 SMNVEV (reference sequence). V trimming: 3 bases; J trimming: 0 bases; junction bases outside the gene matches: 5. CDR3 residues: CASSLARTSSYNEQFF. Written as DNA, the CDR3 is TGTGCCAGCAGTTTGGCTCGGACTAGCTCCTACAATGAGCAGTTCTTC.

The rearrangement joins TRBV5-4 to TRBJ1-4; 10 nucleotides agree with TRBD1. This CDR3 contains 15 residues. CDR1 SGHNT and CDR2 YYREEE come from the germline V gene (reference sequence). The trim removed 4 bases at V and 6 bases at J, leaving 6 bases unmatched. The CDR3 region is CASSPLGTGDEKLFF. As DNA, the CDR3 is TGTGCCAGCAGCCCACTAGGGACAGGGGATGAAAAACTGTTTTTT.

This rearrangement joins TRBV28 to TRBJ1-6, with D uncertain. The germline V and J ends were trimmed by 3 bases and 0 bases, with 9 bases remaining between them. The CDR3 runs to 16 residues. The germline CDR1 and CDR2 sequences are MDHEN and SYDVKM. The CDR3 sequence is CASSFKGSSYNSPLHF. CDR3 bases: TGTGCCAGCAGTTTTAAGGGCAGCTCCTATAATTCACCCCTCCACTTT.

This clone has a single count. The chain employs TRBV11-2 and TRBJ2-1; TRBD2 might be the D (6 bases). The length of the CDR3 is 16 residues. CDR1 SGHAT and CDR2 FQNNGV come from the germline V gene. Trimming shortened V by 3 bases and J by 0 bases, and 12 bases separated the two germline ends. CDR3 sequence: CASSFISGSSYNEQFF. CDR3 in DNA: TGTGCCAGCAGCTTCATTAGCGGAAGCTCCTACAATGAGCAGTTCTTC.

Of note for this clone: Different DNA sequences within this sample yield the same CDR3. The rearrangement uses TRBV18 and TRBJ2-7, with D unclear. V shed 1 base and J shed 5 bases, with 6 bases lying between them. Germline V gene sequence: CDR1 KGHSH, CDR2 LQKENI. The CDR3 totals 12 residues. The CDR3 is CASSPLRNEQYF. The CDR3 DNA reads TGTGCCAGCTCACCACTTCGGAACGAGCAGTACTTC.